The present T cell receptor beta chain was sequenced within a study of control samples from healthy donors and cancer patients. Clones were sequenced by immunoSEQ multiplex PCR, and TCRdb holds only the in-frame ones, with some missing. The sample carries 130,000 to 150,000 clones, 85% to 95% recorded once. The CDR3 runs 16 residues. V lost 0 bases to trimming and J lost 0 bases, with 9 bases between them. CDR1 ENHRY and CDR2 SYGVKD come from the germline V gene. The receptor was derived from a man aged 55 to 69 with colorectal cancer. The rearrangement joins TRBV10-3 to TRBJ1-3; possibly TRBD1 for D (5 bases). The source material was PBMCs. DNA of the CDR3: TGTGCCATCAGTGAGTCGAGGGGTTTCTCTGGAAACACCATATATTTT. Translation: CAISESRGFSGNTIYF.